The rows below give T cell receptor beta chains drawn from one sample of a study of cytomegalovirus exposure and HLA in healthy donors. Clones were read by immunoSEQ multiplex PCR, and TCRdb kept only the in-frame ones, dropping some. The repertoire includes about 240,000 clones, 75% to 85% of them detected once, and 8% sits in the top ten. Sample: PBMCs. These receptors came from a woman in her fifties or sixties in good health and CMV-seropositive. Each CDR3 is given with its conserved first and last residue. Fields, in order: clone size, V gene, J gene, D gene, CDR3 protein, CDR3 DNA. A D gene is named only where the DNA matches it firmly. The size field is filled for only some rows; it gives once, few, many or a size class.

>-|TRBV5-6|TRBJ1-3|-
CATRSGRISGNTIYF
TGTGCCACCCGCTCCGGGAGGATCTCTGGAAACACCATATATTTT
>-|TRBV5-6|TRBJ2-1|-
CASSLRPDGGGEQFF
TGTGCCAGCAGCTTGAGACCAGATGGGGGCGGTGAGCAGTTCTTC
>-|TRBV2|TRBJ2-7|TRBD2
CASSPLGLATSYEQYF
TGTGCCAGCAGCCCACTGGGACTAGCGACCTCCTACGAGCAGTACTTC
>-|TRBV19|TRBJ2-7|TRBD1
CASRGTGEDEQYF
TGTGCCAGTAGGGGGACAGGGGAGGACGAGCAGTACTTC
>-|TRBV27|TRBJ2-7|TRBD2
CASSSPTSGRYYEQYF
TGTGCCAGCAGTTCACCGACTAGCGGGAGGTATTACGAGCAGTACTTC
>-|TRBV5-4|TRBJ2-1|TRBD2
CASSLATSGAYNEQFF
TGTGCCAGCAGCTTGGCGACTAGCGGAGCTTACAATGAGCAGTTCTTC
>-|TRBV5-1|TRBJ1-2|TRBD1
CASSLGQGDGYTF
TGCGCCAGCAGCTTGGGGCAGGGGGACGGCTACACCTTC
>-|TRBV2|TRBJ1-1|TRBD1
CASSLGQGAWSTEAFF
TGTGCCAGCAGCCTCGGACAGGGGGCGTGGAGCACTGAAGCTTTCTTT
>once|TRBV5-1|TRBJ2-3|-
CASRSTVIVGTDTQYF
TGCGCCAGCAGGTCCACCGTGATAGTCGGGACAGATACGCAGTATTTT
>-|TRBV9|TRBJ2-7|TRBD1
CASSGDRGYEQYF
TGTGCCAGCAGCGGGGACAGGGGTTACGAGCAGTACTTC
>-|TRBV10-3|TRBJ2-7|TRBD2
CAISGGLAATYEQYF
TGTGCCATCAGTGGGGGACTAGCGGCAACCTACGAGCAGTACTTC
>-|TRBV10-1|TRBJ1-1|-
CASSARVRTEAFF
TGCGCCAGCAGCGCCCGGGTCCGCACTGAAGCTTTCTTT
>-|TRBV19|TRBJ2-3|-
CASSIEPGDRDTQYF
TGTGCCAGTAGTATCGAGCCAGGGGATCGAGATACGCAGTATTTT
>-|TRBV5-1|TRBJ2-2|-
CASSPQGHLNTGELFF
TGCGCCAGCAGCCCCCAGGGACACCTTAACACCGGGGAGCTGTTTTTT
>-|TRBV4-1|TRBJ2-7|-
CASSQLSGSMREQYF
TGCGCCAGCAGCCAACTCTCGGGATCAATGCGGGAGCAGTACTTC
>-|TRBV4-2|TRBJ2-5|TRBD2
CASSQDVAAGGETQYF
TGTGCCAGCAGCCAAGATGTGGCAGCGGGGGGGGAGACCCAGTACTTC
>-|TRBV7-8|TRBJ2-2|TRBD1
CATLGQGFTGELFF
TGTGCCACCTTGGGACAGGGGTTCACCGGGGAGCTGTTTTTT
>once|TRBV5-1|TRBJ1-5|-
CASSLGVGNQPQHF
TGCGCCAGCAGCTTGGGAGTGGGCAATCAGCCCCAGCATTTT
>-|TRBV5-1|TRBJ2-7|TRBD2
CASSLPGLAGDEQYF
TGCGCCAGCAGCTTACCGGGACTAGCGGGAGACGAGCAGTACTTC
>-|TRBV29-1|TRBJ2-7|TRBD2
CSASGTSNEQYF
TGCAGCGCCAGCGGGACTAGCAACGAGCAGTACTTC
>-|TRBV11-2|TRBJ2-7|-
CASSLERGGAPSEQYF
TGTGCCAGCAGCTTAGAGAGAGGGGGAGCCCCGTCCGAGCAGTACTTC
>-|TRBV28|TRBJ2-5|-
CASTWTPGETQYF
TGTGCCAGCACCTGGACCCCGGGGGAGACCCAGTACTTC
>-|TRBV29-1|TRBJ2-1|-
CSAAVRGGNDYNEQFF
TGCAGCGCCGCCGTAAGGGGGGGGAACGATTACAATGAGCAGTTCTTC
>-|TRBV19|TRBJ2-5|TRBD1
CASTPSGTGNQETQYF
TGTGCCAGTACCCCCTCGGGGACAGGGAACCAAGAGACCCAGTACTTC
>few|TRBV7-9|TRBJ1-1|TRBD1
CASSLRQGVDEAFF
TGTGCCAGCAGCTTGAGACAGGGGGTGGATGAAGCTTTCTTT
>few|TRBV28|TRBJ1-2|TRBD1
CASSIGQGTYGYTF
TGTGCCAGCAGTATCGGACAGGGGACCTATGGCTACACCTTC
>-|TRBV19|TRBJ1-2|-
CASSIGAPQGHYGYTF
TGTGCCAGTAGTATAGGGGCCCCACAGGGCCACTATGGCTACACCTTC
>few|TRBV4-1|TRBJ2-2|-
CASSLDKQNTGELFF
TGCGCCAGCAGCCTAGACAAACAGAACACCGGGGAGCTGTTTTTT
>once|TRBV27|TRBJ2-6|-
CASSLFSGANVLTF
TGTGCCAGCAGTCTGTTCTCTGGGGCCAACGTCCTGACTTTC
>-|TRBV7-9|TRBJ1-1|-
CASSLTENTEAFF
TGTGCCAGCAGCTTAACAGAAAACACTGAAGCTTTCTTT
>-|TRBV7-2|TRBJ2-2|-
CASSPREGGNTGELFF
TGTGCCAGCAGCCCCAGGGAGGGGGGGAACACCGGGGAGCTGTTTTTT
>few|TRBV2|TRBJ1-5|-
CASSTGGRSNQPQHF
TGTGCCAGCAGTACGGGGGGTAGGAGCAATCAGCCCCAGCATTTT
>-|TRBV7-9|TRBJ1-2|TRBD1
CASSSRQGQDYGYTF
TGTGCCAGCAGCTCCCGACAGGGTCAGGACTATGGCTACACCTTC
>-|TRBV5-6|TRBJ1-4|-
CASSSSPTANEKLFF
TGTGCCAGCAGCTCCTCCCCGACAGCTAATGAAAAACTGTTTTTT
>-|TRBV19|TRBJ2-1|TRBD2
CASSKVAGGGGYEQFF
TGTGCCAGTAGTAAGGTTGCGGGAGGGGGAGGATATGAGCAGTTCTTC
>-|TRBV5-6|TRBJ1-2|TRBD1
CASSLRDRVGYGYTF
TGTGCCAGCAGCTTAAGGGACAGGGTCGGTTATGGCTACACCTTC
>-|TRBV19|TRBJ2-7|TRBD2
CASSTSGSRSYEQYF
TGTGCCAGTAGTACTAGCGGGAGTAGGTCCTACGAGCAGTACTTC
>once|TRBV19|TRBJ1-2|-
CASSIPLHSTRNYGYTF
TGTGCCAGTAGTATTCCCCTCCACAGTACAAGGAACTATGGCTACACCTTC
>-|TRBV5-4|TRBJ2-1|TRBD2
CASSPTSGRINEQFF
TGTGCCAGCAGTCCGACTAGCGGGAGAATTAATGAGCAGTTCTTC
>few|TRBV6-1|TRBJ1-5|-
CASRGGWTVNQPQHF
TGTGCCAGCAGGGGAGGCTGGACGGTCAATCAGCCCCAGCATTTT
>-|TRBV30|TRBJ2-1|TRBD2
CAWSARAGFDNEQFF
TGTGCCTGGAGTGCGCGAGCGGGATTTGACAATGAGCAGTTCTTC
>-|TRBV10-3|TRBJ2-1|-
CAISLTSPSYNEQFF
TGTGCCATCAGTTTAACTAGCCCCTCCTACAATGAGCAGTTCTTC
>once|TRBV18|TRBJ1-1|TRBD1
CASSPRWDRATEAFF
TGTGCCAGCTCACCCAGATGGGACAGAGCCACTGAAGCTTTCTTT
>-|TRBV18|TRBJ1-1|TRBD1
CASSLDRDREAFF
TGTGCCAGCTCCCTAGACAGGGACCGTGAAGCTTTCTTT
>few|TRBV19|TRBJ1-2|TRBD1
CASSGGQGYGYTF
TGTGCCAGTAGTGGGGGACAGGGATATGGCTACACCTTC
>-|TRBV5-1|TRBJ2-7|-
CASSLESSYEQYF
TGCGCCAGCAGCTTGGAGAGCTCCTACGAGCAGTACTTC
>-|TRBV7-9|TRBJ1-1|-
CASSLEIGATEAFF
TGTGCCAGCAGCTTAGAGATAGGGGCCACTGAAGCTTTCTTT
>-|TRBV5-1|TRBJ2-3|TRBD2
CASSPPLVGGSSTDTQYF
TGCGCCAGCAGCCCCCCCCTCGTAGGCGGGAGTAGCACAGATACGCAGTATTTT
>-|TRBV5-1|TRBJ2-2|TRBD2
CASSKTGTSVNIGELFF
TGCGCCAGCAGCAAAACCGGGACTAGCGTGAACATCGGGGAGCTGTTTTTT
>-|TRBV6-1|TRBJ1-5|TRBD1
CASSERTGVNQPQHF
TGTGCCAGCAGTGAAAGAACAGGGGTGAATCAGCCCCAGCATTTT
>-|TRBV9|TRBJ2-1|-
CASSVGGPSSYNEQFF
TGTGCCAGCAGCGTTGGCGGTCCTAGCTCCTACAATGAGCAGTTCTTC
>-|TRBV7-8|TRBJ1-5|-
CASSPRGPGRGDQPQHF
TGTGCCAGCAGCCCAAGGGGACCAGGGAGGGGTGATCAGCCCCAGCATTTT
>-|TRBV29-1|TRBJ2-7|-
CSVVGGDSYEQYF
TGCAGCGTTGTAGGAGGGGACTCCTACGAGCAGTACTTC
>-|TRBV9|TRBJ2-2|-
CASSVAGRLTGELFF
TGTGCCAGCAGCGTAGCCGGGAGACTCACCGGGGAGCTGTTTTTT
>-|TRBV5-1|TRBJ2-1|-
CASSLQNNEQFF
TGCGCCAGCAGCTTGCAAAATAATGAGCAGTTCTTC
>-|TRBV13|TRBJ1-3|-
CASSLPVLYLGNTIYF
TGTGCCAGCAGCCTCCCGGTCCTTTACTTGGGAAACACCATATATTTT
>-|TRBV7-9|TRBJ1-5|TRBD1
CSSSYSFGTGNQPQHF
TGTTCCAGCAGCTATAGCTTCGGGACAGGCAATCAGCCCCAGCATTTT